This TCR beta chain derives from a study of T cells in Graves' hyperthyroidism and ophthalmopathy. In making diagnoses, clinical symptoms, serum thyroxine and TRAb, thyroid ultrasound and orbital computed tomography were all used. The CDR3 extends over 14 amino acids. The germline V gene encodes CDR1 SNHLY and CDR2 FYNNEI. Authors of the study amplified TCR beta CDR3 regions from RNA transcripts. TCR CDR3 underwent first-round RT-PCR with the HTBI primer set. TCRdb ran MiXCR on the multiplex PCR reads and lists one entry per CDR3 protein. The profile shows about 570,000 distinct CDR3 sequences, roughly 50% of them singletons. General observations from the study: Among clonotypes expanded in thyroid above 0.001, most were also found in blood.

Points on this clonotype: The antigen is unknown. The CDR3 ends on some other residue instead of the conserved phenylalanine or tryptophan, so this is likely a read error.

The sample taken for sequencing was peripheral blood or thyroid tissue (not recorded which). This TCR came from an adult woman with Graves' disease, either hyperthyroidism or ophthalmopathy (not recorded which). This chain connects TRBV2 to TRBJ1-5; 8 nucleotides align to TRBD1. CDR3 nucleotide sequence: TGTGCCAGCAGTCTACAGGGGGGCAATCAGACCCAGCATTCT. Protein: CASSLQGGNQTQHS.